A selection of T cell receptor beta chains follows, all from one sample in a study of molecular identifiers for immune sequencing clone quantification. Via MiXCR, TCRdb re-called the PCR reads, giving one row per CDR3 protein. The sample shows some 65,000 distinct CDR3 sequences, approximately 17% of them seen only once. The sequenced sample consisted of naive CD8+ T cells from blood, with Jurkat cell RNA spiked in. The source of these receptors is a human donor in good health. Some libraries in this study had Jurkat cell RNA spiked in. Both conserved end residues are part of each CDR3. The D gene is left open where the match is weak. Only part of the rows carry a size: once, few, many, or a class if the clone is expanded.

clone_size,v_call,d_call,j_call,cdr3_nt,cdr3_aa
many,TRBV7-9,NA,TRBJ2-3,TGTGCCAGCAGTGGACCCCCTGGAAGAAGGAATACGCAGTATTTT,CASSGPPGRRNTQYF
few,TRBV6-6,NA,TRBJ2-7,TGTGCCAGCAGCCCAGACAGGTTTCGGGACGAGCAGTACTTC,CASSPDRFRDEQYF
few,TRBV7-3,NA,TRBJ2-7,TGTGCCAGCAGCTTAGGTACTGGCGGAACCTACGAGCAGTACTTC,CASSLGTGGTYEQYF
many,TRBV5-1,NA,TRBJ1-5,TGCGCCAGCAGCTCGCACCCCGGTCAGCCCCAGCATTTT,CASSSHPGQPQHF
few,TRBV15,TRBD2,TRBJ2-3,TGTGCCACCGGGGTTTTAGCGGGAATCAGCACAGATACGCAGTATTTT,CATGVLAGISTDTQYF
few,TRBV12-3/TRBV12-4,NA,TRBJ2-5,TGTGCCAGCAGCCCACTAGTAGGAGGGACCCAGTACTTC,CASSPLVGGTQYF
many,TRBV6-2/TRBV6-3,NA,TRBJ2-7,TGTGCCAGCAGTTACTCCGCCCGGCTCGATCTTCCCTACGAGCAGTACTTC,CASSYSARLDLPYEQYF
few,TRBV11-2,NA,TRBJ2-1,TGTGCCAGCAGCTTAGGCCCAGGCCCGCCACCGGAGCAGTTCTTC,CASSLGPGPPPEQFF
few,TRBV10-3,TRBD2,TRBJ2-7,TGTGCCATCAGTGAACTTCCGGGACTAGCGGCCGGCCACGAGCAGTACTTC,CAISELPGLAAGHEQYF
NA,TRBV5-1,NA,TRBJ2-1,TGCGCCAGCAGCTGGCGAGCGAAAGGACTGCTTTCCTACAATGAGCAGTTCTTC,CASSWRAKGLLSYNEQFF
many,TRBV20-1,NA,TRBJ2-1,TGCAGTGCTAGAGATCCCCTCGACTCCTACAATGAGCAGTTCTTC,CSARDPLDSYNEQFF
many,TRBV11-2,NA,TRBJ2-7,TGTGCCAGCAGCTTCAGCGGAAGCAGCTCCTACGAGCAGTACTTC,CASSFSGSSSYEQYF
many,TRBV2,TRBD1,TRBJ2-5,TGTGCCAGCAGTGAAGTCTCAGGGGGCCGTGAGACCCAGTACTTC,CASSEVSGGRETQYF
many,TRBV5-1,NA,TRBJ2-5,TGCGCCAGCAGCAGGGGACGACAGCCATCGTACCAAGAGACCCAGTACTTC,CASSRGRQPSYQETQYF
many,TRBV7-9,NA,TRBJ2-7,TGTGCCAGCAGCCGTCCCCGGGGTTCCTACGAGCAGTACTTC,CASSRPRGSYEQYF
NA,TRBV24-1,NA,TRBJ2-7,TGTGCCACCAGCAATAGGGGAAATAGTGAGCAGTACTTC,CATSNRGNSEQYF
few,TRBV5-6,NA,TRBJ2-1,TGTGCCAGCAGCTTGCCTCGCTCCTACGAGCAGTTCTTC,CASSLPRSYEQFF
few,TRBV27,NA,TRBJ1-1,TGTGCCGGCAGTTTAACGTCCGGTTTGAACACTGAAGCTTTCTTT,CAGSLTSGLNTEAFF
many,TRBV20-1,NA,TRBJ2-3,TGCAGTGCTAGGAGATCGGAGCGAACTAGCACAGATACGCAGTATTTT,CSARRSERTSTDTQYF
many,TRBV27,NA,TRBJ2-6,TGTGCCAGCAGTTTGTTTCCGTTTGTCTCTGGGGCCAACGTCCTGACTTTC,CASSLFPFVSGANVLTF
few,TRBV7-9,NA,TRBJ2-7,TGTGCCAGCAGCCCCTCCCACTCCTACGAGCAGTACTTC,CASSPSHSYEQYF
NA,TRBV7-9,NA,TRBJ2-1,TGTGCCAGCAGCTTAGATGTAGGATGGATGAATGAGCAGTTCTTC,CASSLDVGWMNEQFF
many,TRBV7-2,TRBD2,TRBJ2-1,TGTGCCAGCAGCTCCCTAGCGGGAGACACCTACAATGAGCAGTTCTTC,CASSSLAGDTYNEQFF
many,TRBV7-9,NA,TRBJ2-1,TGTGCCAGCAGCCGACCTTCTCCCTACAATGAGCAGTTCTTC,CASSRPSPYNEQFF
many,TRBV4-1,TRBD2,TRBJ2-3,TGCGCCAGCAGCCAACAGACTAGCGGGCGTGGAGATACGCAGTATTTT,CASSQQTSGRGDTQYF
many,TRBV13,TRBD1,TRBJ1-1,TGTGCCAGCAGCTCACTGCCGGGACAGGGCGGTGCTGAAGCTTTCTTT,CASSSLPGQGGAEAFF
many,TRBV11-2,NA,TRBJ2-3,TGTGCCAGCAGCTTAGAGAACAGGGCCGATACGCAGTATTTT,CASSLENRADTQYF
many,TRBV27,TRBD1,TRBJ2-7,TGTGCCAGCAGTTTATCCCGGACAGGGTTCTCCTACGAGCAGTACTTC,CASSLSRTGFSYEQYF
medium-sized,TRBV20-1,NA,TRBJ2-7,TGCAGTGCCAACCTCCGGTTCGAGGAACCATCTGGCGAGCAGTACTTC,CSANLRFEEPSGEQYF
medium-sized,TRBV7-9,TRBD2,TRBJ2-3,TGTGCCAGCAGCCCCAACCCGTGGGACTATACTCAAAAGGAGGATAGCACAGATACGCAGTATTTT,CASSPNPWDYTQKEDSTDTQYF
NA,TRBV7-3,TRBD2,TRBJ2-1,TGTGCCAGCAGCTTAGGAGCGGGAGTCTACAATGAGCAGTTCTTC,CASSLGAGVYNEQFF
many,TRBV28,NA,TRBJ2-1,TGTGCCAGCAGTTTCCCGTGGAATGAGCAGTTCTTC,CASSFPWNEQFF
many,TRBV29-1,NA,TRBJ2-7,TGCAGCGTTGAAGATCAGGACACGGGTTACGAGCAGTACTTC,CSVEDQDTGYEQYF
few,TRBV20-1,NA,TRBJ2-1,TGCAGTGCCCAAGAGTGGCGGAATTCCTACAATGAGCAGTTCTTC,CSAQEWRNSYNEQFF
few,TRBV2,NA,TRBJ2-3,TGTGCCAGCAGTCGTACCTTACCGGGGCCGAGCACAGATACGCAGTATTTT,CASSRTLPGPSTDTQYF
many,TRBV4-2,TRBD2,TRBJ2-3,TGTGCCAGCGGACTGACTAGCGTCTTAAGCACAGATACGCAGTATTTT,CASGLTSVLSTDTQYF
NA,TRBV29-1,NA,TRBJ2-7,TGCAGCGTTGAAACCCCGGACGGCTACGAGCAGTACTTC,CSVETPDGYEQYF
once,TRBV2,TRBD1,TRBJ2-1,TGTGCCAGCAGTGAAGGGACAGGGTCGGGCAATGAGCAGTTCTTC,CASSEGTGSGNEQFF
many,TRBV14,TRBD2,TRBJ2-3,TGTGCCAGCAGCCAAGCTTCGGGAGGGCCCACAGATACGCAGTATTTT,CASSQASGGPTDTQYF
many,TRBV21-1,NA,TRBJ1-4,TGTGCCAGCAGCAAAACAGGGCTTCGGGAAAAACTGTTTTTT,CASSKTGLREKLFF
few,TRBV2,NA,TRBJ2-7,TGTGCCCAGGGATCCACAGATGGCTACGAGCAGTACTTC,CAQGSTDGYEQYF
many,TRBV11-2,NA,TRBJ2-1,TGTGCCAGCAGCTTAGATCTCTCCGACTCCTACAATGAGCAGTTCTTC,CASSLDLSDSYNEQFF
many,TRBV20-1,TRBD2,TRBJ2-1,TGCAGTGCTAGAGTCCCTTCGCCAACTAGCGGGAGTGCTGAGCAGTTCTTC,CSARVPSPTSGSAEQFF
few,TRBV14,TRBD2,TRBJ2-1,TGTGCCAGCAGCCAAGCCAGCGGGAGGGGGAATGAGCAGTTCTTC,CASSQASGRGNEQFF
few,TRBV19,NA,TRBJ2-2,TGTGCCAGTAGCACTAAGTTCGGGGAGCTGTTTTTT,CASSTKFGELFF
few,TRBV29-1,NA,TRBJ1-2,TGCAGCGCCGTGGGGATTGTCTATGGCTACACCTTC,CSAVGIVYGYTF
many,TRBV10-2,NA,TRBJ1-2,TGCGCCAGCAGGGACCCTGAAAACGGCTACACCTTC,CASRDPENGYTF
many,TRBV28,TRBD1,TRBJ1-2,TGTGCCAGCAGTGTACGGACAGGGGGCGACTCTAATGGCTACACCTTC,CASSVRTGGDSNGYTF
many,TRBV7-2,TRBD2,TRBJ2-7,TGTGCCAGCAGCTTAGATAGGCTAGCGGGAGTTTACGAGCAGTACTTC,CASSLDRLAGVYEQYF
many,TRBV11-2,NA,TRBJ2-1,TGTGCCAGCAGCCTTAACAATGAGCAGTTCTTC,CASSLNNEQFF